The rows below give T cell receptor beta chains drawn from one sample of a study of blood T cell repertoires in COVID-19. This table comes from immunoSEQ multiplex PCR, and its TCRdb copy is limited to in-frame clones, with some not included. The sample holds some 73,000 clones; approximately 83% are singletons and the top ten take under 4.5%. The sequencing sample was made of peripheral blood. These receptors all come from an older woman with acute or convalescent COVID-19. Each CDR3 is given with its conserved first and last residue. Each record gives: D gene, J gene, clone size, V gene, CDR3 DNA, CDR3 protein. The D gene is left open where the match is weak. Size values are once, few and many counts, or a class for expanded clones, and some rows have none.

.	TRBJ1-2	.	TRBV5-1	TGCGCCAGCAGCCCCGCCGCGGTTGGGTCAGGGATTATAAACTATGGCTACACCTTC	CASSPAAVGSGIINYGYTF
TRBD1	TRBJ1-4	.	TRBV27	TGTGCCAGCAGTTCAGGGGGCTGGGAGTGGAATGAAAAACTGTTTTTT	CASSSGGWEWNEKLFF
.	TRBJ1-2	.	TRBV9	TGTGCCAGCAGCGCGATTTTTAGCGGCTACACCTTC	CASSAIFSGYTF
.	TRBJ1-4	few	TRBV5-8	TGTGCCAGCAGCTTGACCGGGGGGGCCAGTGAAAAACTGTTTTTT	CASSLTGGASEKLFF
.	TRBJ2-7	few	TRBV5-8	TGTGCCAGCAGCTTGACAGGGCCCTACGAGCAGTACTTC	CASSLTGPYEQYF
TRBD1	TRBJ1-2	.	TRBV5-5	TGTGCCAGCAGGGAAACCGGGACAGCCTATGGCTACACCTTC	CASRETGTAYGYTF
.	TRBJ1-1	.	TRBV7-2	TGTGCCAGCAGCTATGGGGGGGGCCCTCTTTTCTTT	CASSYGGGPLFF
TRBD1	TRBJ1-2	.	TRBV27	TGTGCCAGCAGTACGACAGGGAACCCATCCGGCTACACCTTC	CASSTTGNPSGYTF
.	TRBJ2-5	.	TRBV6-5	TGTGCCAGCAGTTCTCAGGGGTTTGGGACCCAGTACTTC	CASSSQGFGTQYF
.	TRBJ1-1	.	TRBV3-1/TRBV3-2	TGTGCCAGCAGCCCACACCGGGGGAACACTGAAGCTTTCTTT	CASSPHRGNTEAFF
.	TRBJ1-3	.	TRBV19	TGTGCCAGTAGTATTGGGTACAGCTCTGGAAACACCATATATTTT	CASSIGYSSGNTIYF
.	TRBJ2-1	few	TRBV20-1	TGCAGTGCTAGTGCGAGTATCAAGAATGAGCAGTTCTTC	CSASASIKNEQFF
TRBD2	TRBJ2-2	.	TRBV28	TGTGCCAGCACCCAACGACTAGCCGCGTACACCGGGGAGCTGTTTTTT	CASTQRLAAYTGELFF
TRBD1	TRBJ1-2	.	TRBV19	TGTGCCAGTGTGCCGGGACAGGGGGACTATGGCTACACCTTC	CASVPGQGDYGYTF
.	TRBJ1-6	once	TRBV2	TGTGCCAGCAGTGAGGAGGGAGGGAAGAATTCACCCCTCCACTTT	CASSEEGGKNSPLHF
.	TRBJ1-2	.	TRBV27	TGTGCCAGCAGTTTTCAGGGGAACTATGGCTACACCTTC	CASSFQGNYGYTF
.	TRBJ1-6	.	TRBV2	TGTGCCAGCAGTGACAGGTTTAATTCACCCCTCCACTTT	CASSDRFNSPLHF
.	TRBJ1-2	.	TRBV18	TGTGCCAGCTCACCCGTCGACACCACCTATGGCTACACCTTC	CASSPVDTTYGYTF
.	TRBJ1-6	.	TRBV30	TGTGCCTGGAGTGTAATGCAGGGCTTAACACCCCTCCACTTT	CAWSVMQGLTPLHF
.	TRBJ1-4	once	TRBV4-1	TGCGCCAGCAGCCAAGACCCTACAACTAATGAAAAACTGTTTTTT	CASSQDPTTNEKLFF
.	TRBJ2-7	.	TRBV12-3/TRBV12-4	TGTGCCAGCAGTTCCTCGAGCTCCTACGAGCAGTACTTC	CASSSSSSYEQYF
TRBD1	TRBJ1-6	.	TRBV25-1	TGTGCCAGCAGACAGGGGTCCTTAGCTTCACCCCTCCACTTT	CASRQGSLASPLHF
.	TRBJ1-5	.	TRBV2	TGTGCCAGCAGTCCGGGACTGTCGTACCAGCCCCAGCATTTT	CASSPGLSYQPQHF
TRBD1	TRBJ1-2	.	TRBV28	TGTGCCAGCAGTTCTTCCCCGGGACAGGGAACGGATGGCTACACCTTC	CASSSSPGQGTDGYTF
.	TRBJ1-5	.	TRBV18	TGTGCCAGCTCAGCGAATCAGGGGAACAATCAGCCCCAGCATTTT	CASSANQGNNQPQHF
.	TRBJ2-1	.	TRBV24-1	TGTGCCACCAGTGAGACAGCTTCCTACAATGAGCAGTTCTTC	CATSETASYNEQFF
TRBD2	TRBJ2-7	.	TRBV28	TGTGCCAGCAGTCCGGGGACTAGCGGCTCCTACGAGCAGTACTTC	CASSPGTSGSYEQYF
TRBD2	TRBJ2-2	.	TRBV18	TGTGCCAGCTCAAAACCCGGACTAGCGCAAAATCGCGGCGGGGAGCTGTTTTTT	CASSKPGLAQNRGGELFF
TRBD1	TRBJ2-1	.	TRBV24-1	TGTGCCACCAGTGATTTTAGACAGGGGTACAATGAGCAGTTCTTC	CATSDFRQGYNEQFF
TRBD1	TRBJ1-2	.	TRBV28	TGTGCCAGCAGGATGGGACAGGGGGACGAGAACTATGGCTACACCTTC	CASRMGQGDENYGYTF
.	TRBJ1-2	.	TRBV3-1/TRBV3-2	TGTGCCAGCAGCCAAGCAGGGAGGCCCAACTATGGCTACACCTTC	CASSQAGRPNYGYTF
.	TRBJ1-5	.	TRBV11-2	TGTGCCAGCAGCTTAGATGGGCAGTTTAGCAATCAGCCCCAGCATTTT	CASSLDGQFSNQPQHF
.	TRBJ1-2	.	TRBV2	TGTGCCAGCAGTGAACAGGGTAACTATGGCTACACCTTC	CASSEQGNYGYTF
TRBD2	TRBJ2-5	.	TRBV15	TGTGCCACCAGCAGAGGACTAGCGGGGGGCCAAGAGACCCAGTACTTC	CATSRGLAGGQETQYF
.	TRBJ1-3	once	TRBV25-1	TGTGCCAGCAGTGAAGTAACAGAACCTGGAAACACCATATATTTT	CASSEVTEPGNTIYF
.	TRBJ2-2	.	TRBV6-1	TGTGCCAGCAGTGAAGCGGTCGGGGGTCACACCGGGGAGCTGTTTTTT	CASSEAVGGHTGELFF
.	TRBJ1-2	.	TRBV11-2	TGTGCCAGCAGCTTAGAGCCTGCGTCACAGCAAGGCTACACCTTC	CASSLEPASQQGYTF
.	TRBJ1-5	.	TRBV2	TGTGCCAGCGGCAGGGATCGAGGAGATCAGCCCCAGCATTTT	CASGRDRGDQPQHF